This passage covers 29 T cell receptor beta chains from one sample sequenced in a study of OX40 agonist ivuxolimab in advanced cancers. Data came from immunoSEQ multiplex PCR; TCRdb stores just in-frame clones and leaves some out. The sample holds more than 90,000 clones, about 80% seen once. The material sequenced was CD4+ or CD8+ T cells sorted from blood, taken in a trial of the OX40 agonist ivuxolimab. Receptors originate from an adult with an advanced solid tumor such as melanoma, head and neck, liver or kidney cancer.

V gene TRBV7-9 combines with J gene TRBJ1-6; TRBD1 agrees at 7 bases. The CDR3 consists of 16 residues. Germline V gene sequence: CDR1 SEHNR, CDR2 FQNEAQ (reference sequence). The junction had 14 bases not matched to a gene; V was cut back by 6 bases and J by 9 bases. The CDR3 bases are TGTGCCAGCAGTATGTACCGACAGGGATATTTTTCACCCCTCCACTTT. Translation: CASSMYRQGYFSPLHF.

The V call is TRBV19, the J call TRBJ2-4; a possible D gene is TRBD2 (5 bases). Deletions cut 3 bases from V and 0 bases from J, with 12 bases between. The CDR3 sequence is 16 residues long. Germline assignment: CDR1 LNHDA and CDR2 SQIVND (reference sequence). The CDR3 nucleotides read TGTGCCAGTAGTATTGCGGGTGGGATAGCCAAAAACATTCAGTACTTC. Amino acids: CASSIAGGIAKNIQYF. The entire variable domain, with the rest obtained from reference TRBV19 and TRBJ2-4, is as follows: DGGITQSPKYLFRKEGQNVTLSCEQNLNHDAMYWYRQDPGQGLRLIYYSQIVNDFQKGDIAEGYSVSREKKESFPLTVTSAQKNPTAFYLCASSIAGGIAKNIQYFGAGTRLSVL.

In DNA form, the CDR3 reads TGTGCCAGCAGTGAACTGCTGGGAGCGGCCAAAAACATTCAGTACTTC. The encoded protein is CASSELLGAAKNIQYF. The rearrangement uses TRBV2 and TRBJ2-4; possibly TRBD2 for D (5 bases). CDR3 length: 16 residues. The germline V and J ends were trimmed by 2 bases and 1 base, with 12 bases remaining between them. The germline CDR1 and CDR2 sequences are SNHLY and FYNNEI.

The CDR3 protein is CATGREGQSDEQFF. CDR3 nucleotides: TGTGCCACGGGGCGGGAGGGCCAAAGCGATGAGCAGTTCTTC. The V and J genes are TRBV6-5 and TRBJ2-1, with 9 bases fitting TRBD2. The CDR3 runs 14 residues. V shed 10 bases and J 8 bases; nucleotides not matched to a gene: 12. Looked up from germline, CDR1 is MNHEY and CDR2 is SVGAGI.

The CDR3 region is CASSLSRGRADLETQYF. DNA of the CDR3: TGCGCCAGCAGCTTGTCCCGCGGGAGGGCCGATCTAGAGACCCAGTACTTC. V is TRBV5-1 and J is TRBJ2-5, with 9 bases fitting TRBD2. This CDR3 contains 17 residues. Unmatched junction bases numbered 11, after V lost 1 base and J lost 4 bases. Per germline, CDR1 SGHRS and CDR2 YFSETQ.

This clone has just a few counts. The chain combines TRBV28 with TRBJ2-7; TRBD1 agrees at 7 bases. Trimming cost V 8 bases and J 2 bases; bases outside gene matches: 12. This CDR3 comprises 15 residues. Germline CDR1 reads MDHEN; CDR2 reads SYDVKM. CDR3 in amino acids: CASGQVRSQAYEQYF. CDR3 DNA: TGTGCCAGCGGACAGGTGAGATCCCAAGCCTACGAGCAGTACTTC.

The chain recombines TRBV18 with TRBJ2-7; D remains unclear. Germline V gives CDR1 KGHSH, CDR2 LQKENI. The ends were cut back, 4 bases at V and 2 bases at J, with 12 bases in the middle. This CDR3 has 14 residues. As DNA, the CDR3 is TGTGCCAGCTCACAGTCGTACGGCCCCTACGAGCAGTACTTC. Its translation is CASSQSYGPYEQYF.

In its sample, this clone was seen once. The chain recombines TRBV5-6 with TRBJ2-1; D tentatively reads TRBD1 or TRBD2 (5 bases each). Looked up from germline, CDR1 is SGHDT and CDR2 is YYEEEE. CDR3 length equals 13 residues. V lost 0 bases, J lost 15 bases, and 16 bases lay in between. The CDR3 coding sequence is TGTGCCAGCAGCTTGGCCGGGGCGGAGCCCCGGTTCTTC. Its translation is CASSLAGAEPRFF.

The CDR3 sequence is CSVREGQGLEKLFF. The CDR3 DNA sequence: TGCAGCGTGCGCGAGGGACAGGGGCTTGAAAAACTGTTTTTT. This chain links TRBV29-1 with TRBJ1-4; 10 bases map to TRBD1. V trimming: 6 bases; J trimming: 7 bases; junction bases outside the gene matches: 8. This CDR3 is 14 amino acids long. In germline, CDR1 is SQVTM, CDR2 ANQGSEA.

This rearrangement joins TRBV18 to TRBJ2-7, with D possibly matching TRBD2 (5 bases). Per the germline V gene, CDR1 is KGHSH and CDR2 is LQKENI. The CDR3 length is 14 residues. The V and J ends lost 3 bases and 0 bases respectively, with 9 bases between them. The CDR3 spells CASSPDSSSYEQYF. In DNA, the CDR3 is TGTGCCAGCTCACCGGACTCTAGCTCCTACGAGCAGTACTTC.

The chain has TRBV19 and TRBJ1-5, with D possibly being TRBD1 (5 bases). The germline V gene encodes CDR1 LNHDA and CDR2 SQIVND (reference sequence). This CDR3 is built from 17 residues. The V end was cut by 3 bases, the J end by 1 base, with 16 bases between. This CDR3 reads CASSIEAPGASNQPQHF. The CDR3 DNA reads TGTGCCAGTAGTATTGAGGCGCCCGGGGCAAGCAATCAGCCCCAGCATTTT.

This clone was found once. The CDR3 bases are TGTGCCATCAGTGATGGGGATCGCACAGATACGCAGTATTTT. The encoded protein is CAISDGDRTDTQYF. The genes are TRBV10-3 and TRBJ2-3; no reliable D call. The germline V gene encodes CDR1 ENHRY and CDR2 SYGVKD. The germline V and J ends were trimmed by 3 bases and 1 base, with 8 bases remaining between them. The CDR3 spans 14 residues.

The chain uses TRBV5-1 and TRBJ1-5, with TRBD1 matching over 8 bases. The CDR3 is made up of 15 amino acids. J gave up 4 bases and V 3 bases, and 6 bases lay outside the gene matches. The germline V gene has CDR1 SGHRS and CDR2 YFSETQ. CDR3 sequence (DNA): TGCGCCAGCAGCTCGGACGGACAGGGAAATCAGCCCCAGCATTTT. It specifies CASSSDGQGNQPQHF.

The rearrangement uses TRBV6-5 and TRBJ1-4, with 7 bases fitting TRBD1. The ends lost 7 bases at V and 8 bases at J; junction bases unmatched: 10. Germline CDR1 MNHEY, CDR2 SVGAGI. This CDR3 region has 14 residues. The DNA of the CDR3 is TGTGCCAGCACCACAAATAGGGGGCGGGAAAAACTGTTTTTT. Its translation: CASTTNRGREKLFF.

The chain recombines TRBV18 with TRBJ1-5, with D maybe TRBD1 (6 bases). CDR1 is KGHSH, CDR2 LQKENI, per germline. This CDR3 has 15 amino acids. With 6 bases removed from V and 0 bases from J, the gap between germline ends came to 12 bases. CDR3 nucleotide sequence: TGTGCCAGCTCGGCCGGGACACATAGCAATCAGCCCCAGCATTTT. This translates into CASSAGTHSNQPQHF.

V gene TRBV7-2 combines with J gene TRBJ1-2; D not resolved. Per the germline V gene, CDR1 is SGHTA and CDR2 is FQGNSA. This CDR3 region has 12 residues. V was cut by 6 bases and J by 3 bases, with 8 bases left in between. CDR3 DNA: TGTGCCAGCAGTACTCGGGACTATGGCTACACCTTC. It encodes CASSTRDYGYTF.

The chain carries TRBV29-1 and TRBJ2-5, with a possible D match to TRBD1 (5 bases). Trimming stripped 4 bases from V and 5 bases from J, with 14 bases between. The germline CDR1 and CDR2 sequences are SQVTM and ANQGSEA. The CDR3 has 13 amino acids. The CDR3 bases are TGCAGCGTTGCAGGGCCCCAAGGGGAGACCCAGTACTTC. It specifies CSVAGPQGETQYF. Variable domain in full (rest from reference TRBV29-1 and TRBJ2-5): SAVISQKPSRDICQRGTSLTIQCQVDSQVTMMFWYRQQPGQSLTLIATANQGSEATYESGFVIDKFPISRPNLTFSTLTVSNMSPEDSSIYLCSVAGPQGETQYFGPGTRLLVL.

This chain links TRBV27 with TRBJ1-2; TRBD1 agrees at 10 bases. The length of the CDR3 is 15 residues. V lost 2 bases and J lost 9; bases outside the gene matches: 9. The germline gives CDR1 MNHEY, CDR2 SMNVEV (reference sequence). The CDR3 loop is CASSLKGTGVGSYTF. The CDR3 DNA follows: TGTGCCAGCAGTTTAAAGGGGACAGGGGTTGGTAGCTACACCTTC.

This clone appeared a few times. V usage is TRBV4-3 and J usage is TRBJ1-6, with D possibly being TRBD1 (5 bases). CDR1 is LGHNA and CDR2 is YSLEER in the germline V gene. V gave up 1 base and J gave up 10 bases, with 17 bases separating them. The CDR3 extends over 16 amino acids. Here the CDR3 reads CASSQVPHRKGSPLHF. The DNA of the CDR3 is TGCGCCAGCAGCCAAGTTCCTCACAGGAAGGGGTCACCCCTCCACTTT.

The gene calls are TRBV7-2 and TRBJ1-2, with unresolved D. V was cut by 2 bases and J by 1 base, with 8 bases left in between. Germline CDR1 SGHTA, CDR2 FQGNSA. The CDR3 spans 14 residues. CDR3 amino acids: CASSLSGSNYGYTF. The DNA of the CDR3 is TGTGCCAGCAGCTTATCCGGGAGTAACTATGGCTACACCTTC.

The rearrangement uses TRBV29-1 and TRBJ2-7, with 7 bases lining up with TRBD1. CDR3 size: 12 residues. Per the germline V gene, CDR1 is SQVTM and CDR2 is ANQGSEA. V shed 4 bases, J shed 3 bases, and the junction held 3 bases outside the gene matches. CDR3 residues: CSVGQGNYEQYF. CDR3 nucleotides: TGCAGCGTTGGACAGGGAAACTACGAGCAGTACTTC.

This chain uses TRBV28 with TRBJ2-3; the match to TRBD1 covers 8 bases. This CDR3 has 17 residues. The germline V gene has CDR1 MDHEN and CDR2 SYDVKM. The V segment lost 6 bases and the J segment 2 bases; nucleotides outside the gene matches: 13. The DNA of the CDR3 is TGTGCCAGCAGCCCAATCGGACACCAGGGGGCCACAGATACGCAGTATTTT. Translated: CASSPIGHQGATDTQYF.

V and J are TRBV6-1 and TRBJ1-4; D not resolved. There are 13 residues in the CDR3. Germline CDR1 MNHNS, CDR2 SASEGT. The germline V and J ends were trimmed by 10 bases and 8 bases, with 17 bases remaining between them. CDR3 nucleotides: TGTGCCACCGACCGTCAGGTTGGGGAAAAACTGTTTTTT. It encodes CATDRQVGEKLFF.

The J gene is TRBJ2-5, the V gene TRBV14; TRBD2 agrees at 14 bases. The CDR3 has 17 residues. Looked up from germline, CDR1 is SGHDN and CDR2 is FVKESK. The trim removed 4 bases at V and 3 bases at J, leaving 7 bases unmatched. The CDR3 sequence is CASSPSKGLAGEETQYF. Written as DNA, the CDR3 is TGTGCCAGCAGCCCCTCGAAGGGACTAGCGGGAGAAGAGACCCAGTACTTC.

The J gene is TRBJ2-7, the V gene TRBV15; D unresolved. V gave up 0 bases and J gave up 0 bases, with 6 bases separating them. In germline, CDR1 is LNHNV, CDR2 YYDKDF (reference sequence). The CDR3 totals 14 residues. CDR3 amino acids: CATSRDPGSYEQYF. DNA of the CDR3: TGTGCCACCAGCAGAGATCCTGGCTCCTACGAGCAGTACTTC.

Worth noting for this clone: The junction departs from the called germline gene at one end, perhaps through a read error. V gene TRBV7-2 combines with J gene TRBJ2-4; 7 positions match TRBD1. Germline V CDR1 and CDR2: SGHTA, FQGNSA. The CDR3 covers 14 residues. The CDR3 protein is CASSLGTAINIQYF. The CDR3 DNA reads as TGTGCCAGCAGCTTGGGGACAGCCATAAACATTCAGTACTTC.

The chain links TRBV29-1 to TRBJ1-2; 7 nucleotides match TRBD1. J was trimmed by 8 bases and V by 7 bases; bases with no gene match: 13. CDR1 is SQVTM, CDR2 ANQGSEA, per germline. The CDR3 has 13 residues. The CDR3 reads CSARDREFRGYTF. CDR3 nucleotides: TGCAGCGCCAGAGACAGGGAATTTAGGGGCTACACCTTC.

V usage is TRBV6-1 and J usage is TRBJ2-5; 7 positions match TRBD2. CDR3 size: 13 residues. V lost 5 bases, J lost 5 bases, and 5 bases stayed unmatched. CDR1 and CDR2 from the germline V gene are MNHNS and SASEGT. DNA for the CDR3: TGTGCCAGCAGTAAGACTAGCCTGGAGACCCAGTACTTC. Residues: CASSKTSLETQYF.

The chain couples TRBV28 to TRBJ2-7; 8 bases are a match to TRBD1. CDR3 length equals 13 residues. With V trimmed by 6 bases and J by 8 bases, 9 bases remained unmatched. Germline values: CDR1 MDHEN, CDR2 SYDVKM. CDR3 residues: CASSPDREGKQYF. CDR3 coding DNA: TGTGCCAGCAGCCCGGACAGGGAAGGCAAGCAGTACTTC.